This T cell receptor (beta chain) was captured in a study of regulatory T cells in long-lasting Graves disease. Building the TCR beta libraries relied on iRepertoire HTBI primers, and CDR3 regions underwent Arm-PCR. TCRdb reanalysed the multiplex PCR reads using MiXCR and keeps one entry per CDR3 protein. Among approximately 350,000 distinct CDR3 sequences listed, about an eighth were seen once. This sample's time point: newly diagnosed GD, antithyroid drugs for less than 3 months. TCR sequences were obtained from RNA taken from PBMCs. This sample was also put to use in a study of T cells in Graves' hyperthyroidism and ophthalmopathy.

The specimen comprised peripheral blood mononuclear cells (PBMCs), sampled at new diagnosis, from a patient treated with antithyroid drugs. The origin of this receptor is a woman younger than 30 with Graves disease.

The CDR3 coding sequence is TGCGCCAGCAGCTCCCGGATGACCCCCTCTACGGCCAACGTCCTGACTTTC. Amino acid sequence: CASSSRMTPSTANVLTF. The chain links TRBV5-1 to TRBJ2-6; no reliable D call. The V gene's germline CDR1 is SGHRS and CDR2 YFSETQ. V dropped 3 bases and J dropped 6 bases, with 19 bases sitting between them. There are 17 residues in the CDR3. Together with reference TRBV5-1 and TRBJ2-6, the CDR3 gives the full variable domain: KAGVTQTPRYLIKTRGQQVTLSCSPISGHRSVSWYQQTPGQGLQFLFEYFSETQRNKGNFPGRFSGRQFSNSRSEMNVSTLELGDSALYLCASSSRMTPSTANVLTFGAGSRLTVL.